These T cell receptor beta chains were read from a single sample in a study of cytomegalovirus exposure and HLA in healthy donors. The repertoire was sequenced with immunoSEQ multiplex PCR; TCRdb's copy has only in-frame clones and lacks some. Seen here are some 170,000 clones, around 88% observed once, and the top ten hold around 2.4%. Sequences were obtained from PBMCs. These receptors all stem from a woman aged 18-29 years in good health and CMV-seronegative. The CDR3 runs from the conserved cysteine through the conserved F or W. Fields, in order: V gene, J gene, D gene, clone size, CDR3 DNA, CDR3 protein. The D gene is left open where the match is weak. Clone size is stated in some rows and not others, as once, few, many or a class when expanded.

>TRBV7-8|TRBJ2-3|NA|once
TGTGCCAGCAGCCCGATGACTAGCACAGATACGCAGTATTTT
CASSPMTSTDTQYF
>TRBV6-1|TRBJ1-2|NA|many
TGTGCCAGCAGTGGGGGGACATTCCAGGGTGGCTACACCTTC
CASSGGTFQGGYTF
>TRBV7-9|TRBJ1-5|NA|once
TGTGCCAGCAGCTTATTCCGCCAGGGGCAAAACCAGCCCCAGCATTTT
CASSLFRQGQNQPQHF
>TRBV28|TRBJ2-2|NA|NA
TGTGCCAGCAGTTTACTAGGCACCGGGGAGCTGTTTTTT
CASSLLGTGELFF
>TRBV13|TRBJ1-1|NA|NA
TGTGCCAGCAGCTCAACAATAAGCAGGGTGGAGAACACTGAAGCTTTCTTT
CASSSTISRVENTEAFF
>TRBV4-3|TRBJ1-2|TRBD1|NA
TGCGCCAGCAGCCACCTTACCGGGACAGAGACCTATGGCTACACCTTC
CASSHLTGTETYGYTF
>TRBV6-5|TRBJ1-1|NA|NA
TGTGCCAGCAGTAGGGGGGGCGGGCGCACTGAAGCTTTCTTT
CASSRGGGRTEAFF
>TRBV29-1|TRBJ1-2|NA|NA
TGCAGCGTCCAGATGAATATACAGGGTTACTATGGCTACACCTTC
CSVQMNIQGYYGYTF
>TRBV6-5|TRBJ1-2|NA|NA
TGTGCCAGCAGTTACGGTACAGGCAAACAAGGGGGCTACACCTTC
CASSYGTGKQGGYTF
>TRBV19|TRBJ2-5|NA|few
TGTGCCAGTAGTATACGGGAGACCCAGTACTTC
CASSIRETQYF
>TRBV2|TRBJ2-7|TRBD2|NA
TGTGCCGTATCTTCACGGGGGGACTACGAGCAGTACTTC
CAVSSRGDYEQYF
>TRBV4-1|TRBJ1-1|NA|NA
TGCGCCAGCAGCCAAGGCCCGGGGGTGAACACTGAAGCTTTCTTT
CASSQGPGVNTEAFF
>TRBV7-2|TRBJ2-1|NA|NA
TGTGCCAGCAGCCCAGCGGGTGGGACCTACAATGAGCAGTTCTTC
CASSPAGGTYNEQFF
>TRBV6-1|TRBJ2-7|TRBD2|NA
TGTGCCAGCAGTTTTTGGACTAGCGGGGGTTACGAGCAGTACTTC
CASSFWTSGGYEQYF
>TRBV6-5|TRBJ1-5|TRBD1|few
TGTGCCAGCAGTTTCCGGACAGGGGTTGGACAGCCCCAGCATTTT
CASSFRTGVGQPQHF
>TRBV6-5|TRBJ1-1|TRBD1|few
TGTGCCAGCAGCCGGGGTGACAGGGGGCCTGAAGCTTTCTTT
CASSRGDRGPEAFF
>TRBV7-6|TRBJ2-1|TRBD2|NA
TGTGCCAGCAGCGCCCCTAGCGGTTACAATGAGCAGTTCTTC
CASSAPSGYNEQFF
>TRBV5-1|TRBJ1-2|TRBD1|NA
TGCGCCAGCAGCGGAACGGACAGGGGGTTCTATGGCTACACCTTC
CASSGTDRGFYGYTF